The entry below describes one T cell receptor beta chain. The antigen remains unidentified. The sample originates from a study of T-cell memory formation after mild COVID-19. Germline V lookup: CDR1 SEHNR, CDR2 FQNEAQ (reference sequence). The CDR3 is 14 residues long. The ends were cut back, 2 bases at V and 2 bases at J, with 10 bases in the middle. Findings and caveats of the study: Contracting CD4+ clones sat mainly in CM and EM; CD8+ in EMRA.

TCRdb recomputed calls from the 5' RACE reads with MiXCR, one row per CDR3 protein. Of about 560,000 distinct CDR3 sequences in the sample, 20% to 25% were seen once. This chain uses TRBV7-9 with TRBJ2-7, with D unclear. This receptor was identified in an adult woman who had mild COVID-19 (a few samples of this study predate the infection). Cell type and time point are not known. The source material was PBMCs or a T cell subset sorted from them (not recorded which). The CDR3 reads CASSLPVVTYEQYF. The CDR3 region has the DNA TGTGCCAGCAGCTTACCGGTGGTTACCTACGAGCAGTACTTC. The complete variable domain, with remaining parts taken from reference TRBV7-9 and TRBJ2-7, reads DTGVSQNPRHKITKRGQNVTFRCDPISEHNRLYWYRQTLGQGPEFLTYFQNEAQLEKSRLLSDRFSAERPKGSFSTLEIQRTEQGDSAMYLCASSLPVVTYEQYFGPGTRLTVT.